This TCR beta chain was obtained from a study of cytomegalovirus exposure and HLA in healthy donors. Across the study: An analysis done earlier identified about 120 million unique TCR beta sequences from about 179 million T cells.

Concerning this clone itself: Its specificity is unknown.

Study conclusions and caveats: A later analysis linked a missense variant in DCLRE1C to the trimming of TCR beta V and J genes.

13 Jbeta primers and 60 Vbeta primers were used for the PCR. Clones were sequenced by immunoSEQ multiplex PCR, and TCRdb holds only the in-frame ones, with some missing. The sample has 100,000 or so clones, around three quarters seen once. The source is a woman between 40 and 50 years old in good health and CMV-seropositive. The sample consisted of PBMCs.

The CDR3 nucleotides are TGTGCCAGTAGTATGCCCCGGACAGGGAATGGAGAAAAACTGTTTTTT. This codes for CASSMPRTGNGEKLFF. This chain joins TRBV19 and TRBJ1-4, with 8 bases lining up with TRBD1. This CDR3 spans 16 amino acids. Trimming cost V 3 bases and J 8 bases; bases outside gene matches: 11. Germline CDR1 is LNHDA and CDR2 is SQIVND (reference sequence).